These T cell receptor beta chains were read from a single sample in a study of Graves' ophthalmopathy and Graves' hyperthyroidism. A single record per CDR3 protein comes from TCRdb applying MiXCR to the multiplex PCR reads. The data hold 650,000 to 900,000 distinct CDR3 sequences, with approximately 40% observed a single time. What was sequenced was peripheral blood. These receptors were collected from an adult man with Graves' ophthalmopathy. Each CDR3 is given with its conserved first and last residue. The D gene is left open where the match is weak. Some rows have no size entry. The others give once, few or many, or a class for an expanded clone.

>TRBV2|few|TRBD1|TRBJ1-2
CASSSQGHGYTF
TGTGCCAGCAGTTCACAGGGGCATGGCTACACCTTC
>TRBV15|.|.|TRBJ2-6
CATSRTLGAGANVLTF
TGTGCCACCAGCAGAACCCTAGGGGCTGGGGCCAACGTCCTGACCTTC
>TRBV2|.|.|TRBJ1-2
CASSDYGSTYGYTF
TGTGCCAGCAGTGATTACGGATCCACGTATGGCTACACCTTC
>TRBV7-9|.|.|TRBJ2-5
CASSVRWETQYF
TGTGCCAGCAGCGTTAGATGGGAGACCCAGTACTTC
>TRBV10-2|once|TRBD1|TRBJ2-6
CASSSDRGDGANVLTF
TGCGCCAGCAGTTCCGACAGGGGTGATGGGGCCAACGTCCTGACTTTC
>TRBV24-1|once|.|TRBJ1-5
CATSAERGAGDQPQHF
TGTGCCACCAGTGCCGAGCGGGGGGCTGGAGATCAGCCCCAGCATTTT
>TRBV28|few|.|TRBJ1-2
CASSFQGFRGYTF
TGTGCCAGCAGTTTCCAGGGTTTTCGTGGCTACACCTTC
>TRBV15|few|TRBD2|TRBJ2-2
CATSRVPGGLGTGELFF
TGTGCCACCAGCAGAGTACCGGGAGGGCTCGGCACCGGGGAGCTGTTTTTT
>TRBV25-1|many|TRBD2|TRBJ2-7
CASKASGTYEQYF
TGTGCCAGCAAGGCTAGCGGGACCTACGAGCAGTACTTC
>TRBV5-6|many|.|TRBJ2-7
CASSFLGYEQYF
TGTGCCAGCAGCTTTCTGGGCTACGAGCAGTACTTC
>TRBV20-1|many|.|TRBJ2-5
CSARVSGLQETQYF
TGCAGTGCTAGAGTGTCAGGCCTCCAAGAGACCCAGTACTTC
>TRBV7-9|few|.|TRBJ2-3
CASRDYLTDTQYF
TGTGCCAGCAGGGACTACCTCACAGATACGCAGTATTTT
>TRBV20-1|few|TRBD2|TRBJ2-5
CSASGTSGNQETQYF
TGCAGTGCTAGCGGGACTAGCGGAAACCAAGAGACCCAGTACTTC
>TRBV9|.|TRBD2|TRBJ2-5
CASSVTAGYAETQYF
TGTGCCAGCAGCGTCACAGCGGGGTATGCAGAGACCCAGTACTTC
>TRBV7-9|few|.|TRBJ1-1
CASSLVTDRKAFF
TGTGCCAGCAGCTTAGTGACCGACAGAAAAGCTTTCTTT
>TRBV7-8|.|TRBD1|TRBJ1-6
CASSPEGQLYNSPLHF
TGTGCCAGCAGCCCCGAGGGACAGCTCTATAATTCACCCCTCCACTTT
>TRBV7-9|few|.|TRBJ2-2
CASSPAYGLQPGELFF
TGTGCCAGCAGCCCGGCGTACGGATTACAGCCCGGGGAGCTGTTTTTT
>TRBV29-1|.|.|TRBJ2-6
CSLGVGATSGANVLTF
TGCAGCTTAGGGGTGGGGGCGACCTCTGGGGCCAACGTCCTGACTTTC
>TRBV3-1|few|.|TRBJ1-1
CASSQDMGSWNTEAFF
TGTGCCAGCAGCCAAGATATGGGGTCGTGGAACACTGAAGCTTTCTTT
>TRBV7-9|.|.|TRBJ1-2
CASSRSGGTLGGYNGYTF
TGTGCCAGCAGCCGGAGTGGGGGGACGCTCGGAGGTTATAATGGCTACACCTTC
>TRBV7-2|few|.|TRBJ2-7
CASSHRTPLGYEQYF
TGTGCCAGCAGCCACAGGACACCTTTGGGCTACGAGCAGTACTTC
>TRBV7-9|many|TRBD1|TRBJ1-2
CASSSRDSYGYTF
TGTGCCAGCAGCTCCCGGGACAGCTATGGCTACACCTTC
>TRBV2|.|TRBD2|TRBJ2-1
CASTRSGGGYNEQFF
TGTGCCAGCACCCGTAGCGGGGGGGGCTACAATGAGCAGTTCTTC
>TRBV7-9|.|TRBD2|TRBJ2-7
CASSLNNAGVTTYEQYF
TGTGCCAGCAGCCTAAACAACGCGGGAGTCACAACCTACGAGCAGTACTTC
>TRBV19|.|.|TRBJ2-1
CASSQEATLNNEQFF
TGTGCCAGTAGCCAAGAGGCCACCTTAAACAATGAGCAGTTCTTC
>TRBV12-3/TRBV12-4|many|.|TRBJ2-5
CASSHRETQYF
TGTGCCAGCAGCCATAGAGAGACCCAGTACTTC
>TRBV7-9|.|.|TRBJ1-2
CASSYRKLTGYYGYTF
TGTGCCAGCAGCTATAGAAAGCTTACGGGGTACTATGGCTACACCTTC
>TRBV20-1|.|TRBD1|TRBJ2-5
CSASQTGGGGETQYF
TGCAGTGCTAGTCAAACAGGGGGCGGTGGGGAGACCCAGTACTTC
>TRBV24-1|.|TRBD1|TRBJ1-5
CASRYTGGGNQPQHF
TGTGCCAGCAGATACACAGGGGGAGGCAATCAGCCCCAGCATTTT
>TRBV7-9|many|.|TRBJ2-2
CASSLRGGTGELFF
TGTGCCAGCAGCTTACGAGGCGGCACCGGGGAGCTGTTTTTT
>TRBV12-3/TRBV12-4|many|TRBD1|TRBJ1-6
CASSAGTANSPLHF
TGTGCCAGCAGCGCCGGGACAGCTAATTCACCCCTCCACTTT
>TRBV2|many|TRBD1|TRBJ1-5
CASARTGLNQPQHF
TGTGCCAGCGCCAGGACAGGGTTGAATCAGCCCCAGCATTTT
>TRBV29-1|many|.|TRBJ2-7
CSVVWDSHYEQYF
TGCAGCGTCGTCTGGGATTCCCACTACGAGCAGTACTTC
>TRBV19|few|.|TRBJ1-1
CASSRGGLRTEAFF
TGTGCCAGTAGTAGGGGGGGCCTGCGAACTGAAGCTTTCTTT
>TRBV10-3|.|.|TRBJ1-2
CAISEWAGFGYTF
TGTGCCATCAGTGAGTGGGCTGGTTTTGGCTACACCTTC
>TRBV2|.|.|TRBJ1-1
CASSQDEQLNTEAFF
TGTGCCAGCAGCCAAGATGAACAGTTGAACACTGAAGCTTTCTTT
>TRBV2|.|TRBD1|TRBJ2-7
CAISESGTGELGEQYF
TGTGCCATCAGTGAGTCCGGGACAGGGGAGCTGGGCGAGCAGTACTTC
>TRBV2|many|.|TRBJ1-5
CASSEDGIRAQHF
TGTGCCAGCAGTGAAGATGGTATCAGGGCCCAGCATTTT
>TRBV11-1|.|TRBD2|TRBJ2-5
CASSLGLSGSGQETQYF
TGTGCCAGCAGCTTAGGACTTAGCGGGAGTGGCCAAGAGACCCAGTACTTC
>TRBV10-2|.|.|TRBJ1-5
CATHPAGGGVQPQHF
TGCGCCACCCACCCGGCCGGGGGGGGGGTTCAGCCCCAGCATTTT
>TRBV24-1|.|.|TRBJ1-2
CATSDRNGNYGYTF
TGTGCCACCAGTGACCGCAATGGGAACTATGGCTACACCTTC
>TRBV9|few|TRBD1|TRBJ1-4
CASSVSAGTGGEKLFF
TGTGCCAGCAGCGTAAGCGCCGGGACAGGGGGCGAAAAACTGTTTTTT
>TRBV7-8|.|.|TRBJ2-5
CASSHRIPHSTILQETQYF
TGTGCCAGCAGCCATAGAATTCCACATAGTACGATCCTACAAGAGACCCAGTACTTC
>TRBV7-8|few|.|TRBJ2-7
CASTREPRQVWSEQYF
TGTGCCAGCACACGCGAACCAAGGCAGGTCTGGTCCGAGCAGTACTTC
>TRBV5-6|few|TRBD1|TRBJ1-4
CASCDRVCEKLFF
TGTGCCAGCTGCGACAGGGTCTGTGAAAAACTGTTTTTT
>TRBV12-3/TRBV12-4|.|.|TRBJ1-2
CASSLGRIYGYTF
TGTGCCAGCAGTTTAGGCAGAATCTATGGCTACACCTTC
>TRBV24-1|once|TRBD1|TRBJ1-2
CATGSGTGGNYGYTF
TGTGCCACCGGCTCCGGGACAGGGGGCAACTATGGCTACACCTTC
>TRBV25-1|.|.|TRBJ1-4
CASSEVEEKLFF
TGTGCCAGCAGTGAAGTCGAGGAAAAACTGTTTTTT
>TRBV11-2|few|.|TRBJ1-1
CASSYRTDPISGEAFF
TGTGCCAGCAGCTACCGGACAGATCCGATTAGTGGTGAAGCTTTCTTT
>TRBV7-2|many|TRBD1|TRBJ1-5
CASSSVTGVRNQPQHF
TGTGCCAGCAGCTCCGTAACAGGGGTGCGCAATCAGCCCCAGCATTTT
>TRBV7-8|few|TRBD1|TRBJ2-5
CASSDRGWGETQYF
TGTGCCAGCAGCGACAGGGGTTGGGGAGAGACCCAGTACTTC
>TRBV7-9|few|.|TRBJ2-3
CASSLESGDTQYF
TGTGCCAGCAGCCTCGAAAGTGGGGATACGCAGTATTTT
>TRBV7-8|many|.|TRBJ2-2
CASSPTTVSGELFF
TGTGCCAGCAGCCCGACCACGGTCTCCGGGGAGCTGTTTTTT
>TRBV7-2|.|.|TRBJ2-7
CAGSLSPGPLDEQYF
TGTGCCGGCAGCTTATCTCCAGGTCCCCTCGACGAGCAGTACTTC
>TRBV10-3|.|TRBD1|TRBJ2-7
CASRRTGVISYEQYF
TGTGCCAGCAGAAGGACAGGGGTTATTTCGTACGAGCAGTACTTC